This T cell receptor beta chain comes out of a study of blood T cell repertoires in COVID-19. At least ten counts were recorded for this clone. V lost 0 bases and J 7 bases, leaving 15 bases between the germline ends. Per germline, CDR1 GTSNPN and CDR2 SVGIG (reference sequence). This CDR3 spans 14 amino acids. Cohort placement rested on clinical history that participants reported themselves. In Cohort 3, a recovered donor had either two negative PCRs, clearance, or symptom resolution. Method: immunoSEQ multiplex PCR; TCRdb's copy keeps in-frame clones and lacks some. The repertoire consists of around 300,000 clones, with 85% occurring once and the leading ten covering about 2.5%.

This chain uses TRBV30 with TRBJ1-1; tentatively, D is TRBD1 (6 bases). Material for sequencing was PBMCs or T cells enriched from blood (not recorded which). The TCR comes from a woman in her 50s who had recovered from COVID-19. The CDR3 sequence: CAWSVAGARGEAFF. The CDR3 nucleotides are TGTGCCTGGAGTGTAGCGGGGGCGCGGGGTGAAGCTTTCTTT.